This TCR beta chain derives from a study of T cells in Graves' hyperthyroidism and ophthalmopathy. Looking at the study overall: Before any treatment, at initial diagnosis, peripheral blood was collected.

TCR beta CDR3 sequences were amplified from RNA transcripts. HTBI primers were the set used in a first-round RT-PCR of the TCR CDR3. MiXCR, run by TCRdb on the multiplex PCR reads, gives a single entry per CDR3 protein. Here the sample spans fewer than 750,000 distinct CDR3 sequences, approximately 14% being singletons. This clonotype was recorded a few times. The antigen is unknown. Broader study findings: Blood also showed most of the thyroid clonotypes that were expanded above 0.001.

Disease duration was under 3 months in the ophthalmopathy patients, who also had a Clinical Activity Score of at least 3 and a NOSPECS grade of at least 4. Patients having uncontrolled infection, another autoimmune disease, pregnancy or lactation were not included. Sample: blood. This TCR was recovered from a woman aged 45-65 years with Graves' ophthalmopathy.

The CDR3, as DNA: TGTGCCAGCAGCTTAGATGACCGGGGCGGCGGGGAGCTGTTTTTT. Amino acid sequence: CASSLDDRGGGELFF. This chain links TRBV11-3 with TRBJ2-2; TRBD1 or TRBD2 may be the D gene (5 bases each). The CDR3 is made up of 15 amino acids. V lost 0 bases to trimming and J lost 7 bases, with 12 bases between them. Germline CDR1 and CDR2: SGHNT and YENEEA. The full variable domain, its missing parts supplied by reference TRBV11-3 and TRBJ2-2, is EAGVVQSPRYKIIEKKQPVAFWCNPISGHNTLYWYLQNLGQGPELLIRYENEEAVDDSQLPKDRFSAERLKGVDSTLKIQPAELGDSAVYLCASSLDDRGGGELFFGEGSRLTVL.